The clone carrying this T cell receptor (beta chain) came up many times. These data are taken from a study of human T cells and chemical hapten exposure. The library tagged individual cDNA molecules with unique molecular identifiers. One entry per CDR3 protein results from TCRdb running MiXCR on the reads. The sample lists 120,000 or so distinct CDR3 sequences; approximately 9% were seen once. Total RNA extraction was carried out from unfractionated whole blood. Germline values: CDR1 SEHNR, CDR2 FQNEAQ (reference sequence). Trimming pared 6 bases from V and 6 bases from J, leaving 13 bases between. This CDR3 has 13 amino acids.

Sequenced sample: whole blood. The TCR originated in a human donor in good health. Some clones in this sample may be carry-over from other donors' samples. The rearrangement uses TRBV7-9 and TRBJ2-3; D possibly matches TRBD1 or TRBD2 (5 bases each). The CDR3 reads CASSKNEGDTQYF. CDR3 in DNA: TGTGCCAGCAGTAAGAACGAGGGGGATACGCAGTATTTT.